The 28 T cell receptor beta chains presented below share a single source sample, sequenced in a study of cytomegalovirus exposure and HLA in healthy donors. The PCR made use of 60 Vbeta and 13 Jbeta primers. Sequencing used immunoSEQ multiplex PCR; TCRdb keeps in-frame clones, though not all of them. The sample holds almost 200,000 clones, around 76% seen once. The specimen was PBMCs. Receptors originate from a man aged 25 to 40 in good health and CMV-seronegative.

This chain joins TRBV4-1 and TRBJ1-6, with D uncertain. Trimming cost V 0 bases and J 6 bases, with 12 bases left between them. Germline loops: CDR1 MGHRA, CDR2 YSYEKL. This CDR3 region has 16 residues. The CDR3 DNA reads as TGCGCCAGCAGCCAAGAACAACCTCAGGCTAATTCACCCCTCCACTTT. This encodes CASSQEQPQANSPLHF.

The rearrangement uses TRBV4-1 and TRBJ2-1, with 15 bases matching TRBD2. The CDR3 loop spans 16 amino acids. Looked up from germline, CDR1 is MGHRA and CDR2 is YSYEKL. The V segment lost 2 bases and the J segment 5 bases; nucleotides outside the gene matches: 1. The CDR3 sequence is CASSQRTSGGDNEQFF. CDR3 in DNA: TGCGCCAGCAGCCAACGGACTAGCGGGGGGGACAATGAGCAGTTCTTC.

This chain connects TRBV19 to TRBJ1-2, with a possible D match to TRBD1 (5 bases). The CDR3 totals 14 residues. Trimming took off 3 bases at V and 7 bases at J, with 15 bases between the two ends. Germline CDR1 reads LNHDA; CDR2 reads SQIVND (reference sequence). Written as DNA, the CDR3 is TGTGCCAGTAGTATTTCCAGCAGGGAAGGTGGCTACACCTTC. It is translated as CASSISSREGGYTF. Using reference TRBV19 and TRBJ1-2 for the parts outside the CDR3, the full variable domain is DGGITQSPKYLFRKEGQNVTLSCEQNLNHDAMYWYRQDPGQGLRLIYYSQIVNDFQKGDIAEGYSVSREKKESFPLTVTSAQKNPTAFYLCASSISSREGGYTFGSGTRLTVV.

This rearrangement joins TRBV19 to TRBJ1-2; 9 bases fit TRBD1. The J segment lost 4 bases and the V segment lost 4 bases, leaving 4 bases of the junction unmatched. Germline loops: CDR1 LNHDA, CDR2 SQIVND (reference sequence). The CDR3 totals 14 residues. In nucleotides, the CDR3 is TGTGCCAGTAGTACCGGACAGGGGCTCTATGGCTACACCTTC. This encodes CASSTGQGLYGYTF.

V gene TRBV12-2 combines with J gene TRBJ2-1; no DNA check was done on the table's D call, TRBD2. TRBV12-2 is reported as a pseudogene. The CDR3 totals 14 residues. Here the CDR3 reads CASRRERTYNEQFF. As DNA, the CDR3 is TGTGCAAGTCGCCGAGAGCGGACCTACAATGAGCAGTTCTTC.

The rearrangement links TRBV28 to TRBJ1-3; tentative D call: TRBD1 (6 bases). The CDR3 spans 16 residues. V was clipped by 4 bases and J by 2 bases, with 15 bases between them. The germline V gene encodes CDR1 MDHEN and CDR2 SYDVKM. The CDR3 region is CASSSGTKSPGNTIYF. CDR3 in DNA: TGTGCCAGCAGTTCCGGGACAAAAAGTCCTGGAAACACCATATATTTT. Drawing the rest from reference TRBV28 and TRBJ1-3, the complete variable domain is DVKVTQSSRYLVKRTGEKVFLECVQDMDHENMFWYRQDPGLGLRLIYFSYDVKMKEKGDIPEGYSVSREKKERFSLILESASTNQTSMYLCASSSGTKSPGNTIYFGEGSWLTVV.

V and J are TRBV7-3 and TRBJ2-3; 14 bases map to TRBD2. In germline, CDR1 is SGHTA, CDR2 FQGTGA. The CDR3 consists of 17 residues. V shed 5 bases and J 5 bases; nucleotides not matched to a gene: 9. CDR3 nucleotide sequence: TGTGCCAGCAGCCTCATGACTAGCGGGAGGGCCAAAGATACGCAGTATTTT. Its translation: CASSLMTSGRAKDTQYF.

CDR3 bases: TGTGCCAGTAGCCTCAGAGGAGATCAGCCCCAGCATTTT. Protein: CASSLRGDQPQHF. The J gene is TRBJ1-5, the V gene TRBV19, with D unresolved. The CDR3 has 13 residues. CDR1 and CDR2 from the germline V gene are LNHDA and SQIVND (reference sequence). Trimming pared 6 bases from V and 5 bases from J, leaving 11 bases between. Supplemented by reference TRBV19 and TRBJ1-5, the full variable domain reads DGGITQSPKYLFRKEGQNVTLSCEQNLNHDAMYWYRQDPGQGLRLIYYSQIVNDFQKGDIAEGYSVSREKKESFPLTVTSAQKNPTAFYLCASSLRGDQPQHFGDGTRLSIL.

The chain uses TRBV2 and TRBJ2-1; TRBD2 agrees at 11 bases. The CDR3 is 18 residues long. The V segment lost 2 bases and the J segment 8 bases; nucleotides outside the gene matches: 14. Germline V gene lookup returns CDR1 SNHLY and CDR2 FYNNEI. CDR3 sequence: CASSESRGLAGPWDEQFF. In DNA, the CDR3 is TGTGCCAGCAGTGAATCACGAGGACTAGCGGGCCCTTGGGATGAGCAGTTCTTC.

This sequence joins TRBV29-1 and TRBJ2-4; 12 bases fit TRBD1. V dropped 6 bases and J dropped 7; count of bases not matched to a gene: 1. In germline, CDR1 is SQVTM, CDR2 ANQGSEA. The CDR3 is made up of 12 amino acids. CDR3 nucleotide sequence: TGCAGCGTCGGGACAGGGGGCAACATTCAGTACTTC. This encodes CSVGTGGNIQYF.

The V and J genes are TRBV6-1 and TRBJ1-3; D unresolved. The CDR3 is 14 residues long. V lost 3 bases to trimming and J lost 0 bases, with 6 bases between them. The germline gives CDR1 MNHNS, CDR2 SASEGT. CDR3 bases: TGTGCCAGCAGTGAGGTCGGCTCTGGAAACACCATATATTTT. Translation: CASSEVGSGNTIYF.

The chain couples TRBV6-1 to TRBJ1-2, with D possibly matching TRBD1 (5 bases). This CDR3 contains 14 residues. CDR1 and CDR2 from the germline V gene are MNHNS and SASEGT. V was clipped by 1 base and J by 8 bases, with 14 bases between them. CDR3: CASSEGAGKIGYTF. The CDR3 DNA sequence: TGTGCCAGCAGTGAAGGTGCAGGGAAAATCGGCTACACCTTC.

The chain has TRBV5-1 and TRBJ2-2; the D gene is possibly TRBD2 (7 bases). The CDR3 extends over 17 amino acids. The germline gives CDR1 SGHRS, CDR2 YFSETQ. The V end was cut by 4 bases, the J end by 6 bases, with 22 bases between. CDR3 in DNA: TGCGCCAGCAGCACCACCGGGGGGCCCTTGGGTTCCGGGGAGCTGTTTTTT. Translated: CASSTTGGPLGSGELFF.

V is TRBV6-5 and J is TRBJ2-5; D gene unclear. Per the germline V gene, CDR1 is MNHEY and CDR2 is SVGAGI. The CDR3 extends over 12 amino acids. V was shortened by 2 bases and J by 9 bases, with 10 bases between the two germline ends. CDR3 in amino acids: CASSYEGEAQYF. The CDR3 DNA sequence: TGTGCCAGCAGTTACGAAGGTGAGGCCCAGTACTTC.

The gene calls are TRBV19 and TRBJ2-3, with TRBD2 matching over 10 bases. The CDR3 runs to 18 residues. CDR1 is LNHDA, CDR2 SQIVND, per germline (reference sequence). J gave up 1 base and V 3 bases, and 10 bases lay outside the gene matches. The CDR3 DNA reads as TGTGCCAGTAGTATGACCGGGACTAGCGCCCTTCGCACAGATACGCAGTATTTT. Translation: CASSMTGTSALRTDTQYF.

The V call is TRBV30, the J call TRBJ1-1, with unresolved D. With 2 bases removed from V and 1 base from J, the gap between germline ends came to 14 bases. The germline V gene has CDR1 GTSNPN and CDR2 SVGIG (reference sequence). CDR3 size: 15 residues. The CDR3 DNA is TGTGCCTGGAGTCCAATGGCAGGTTCGAACACTGAAGCTTTCTTT. Amino acids: CAWSPMAGSNTEAFF.

CDR3: CASRETIFFF. In DNA form, the CDR3 reads TGTGCCAGCAGGGAGACGATTTTCTTCTTC. The V gene is TRBV2, the J gene TRBJ2-1; D is ambiguous. This CDR3 contains 10 residues. Germline V gene lookup returns CDR1 SNHLY and CDR2 FYNNEI. The V end was cut by 6 bases, the J end by 16 bases, with 13 bases between. The full variable domain, completed using reference TRBV2 and TRBJ2-1, is EPEVTQTPSHQVTQMGQEVILRCVPISNHLYFYWYRQILGQKVEFLVSFYNNEISEKSEIFDDQFSVERPDGSNFTLKIRSTKLEDSAMYFCASRETIFFFGPGTRLTVL.

This chain connects TRBV7-8 to TRBJ1-2; tentatively, D is TRBD1 (5 bases). This CDR3 is 14 amino acids long. Germline V gene data show CDR1 as SGHVS and CDR2 as FQNEAQ. Trimming pared 5 bases from V and 10 bases from J, leaving 20 bases between. CDR3 DNA: TGTGCCAGCAGCGGTCACTCCCAGGGCCCCACCTACACCTTC. Translation: CASSGHSQGPTYTF.

The chain links TRBV30 to TRBJ1-5, with D perhaps TRBD1 (5 bases). The V gene lost 2 bases and the J gene lost 0 bases, with 11 bases spanning the gap. Germline V gene lookup returns CDR1 GTSNPN and CDR2 SVGIG (reference sequence). The CDR3 loop spans 15 amino acids. The CDR3, as DNA: TGTGCCTGGAGTCTCTCAGGGTATAGCAATCAGCCCCAGCATTTT. This codes for CAWSLSGYSNQPQHF.

The V gene is TRBV5-1, the J gene TRBJ2-5; a weak D match, TRBD1 (5 bases). Germline assignment: CDR1 SGHRS and CDR2 YFSETQ. V was clipped by 2 bases and J by 0 bases, with 8 bases between them. This CDR3 is 14 amino acids long. DNA of the CDR3: TGCGCCAGCAGCTTTGGGGCAGACCAAGAGACCCAGTACTTC. Protein product: CASSFGADQETQYF.

In its sample, this clone was seen a few times. The V call is TRBV11-3, the J call TRBJ2-7; D not certain. V was trimmed by 4 bases and J by 4 bases, leaving 14 bases between them. Germline V gene sequence: CDR1 SGHNT, CDR2 YENEEA. The CDR3 has 14 residues. This CDR3 reads CASSSFEEPYEQYF. CDR3 nucleotides: TGTGCCAGCAGCTCCTTCGAGGAACCATACGAGCAGTACTTC.

V usage is TRBV5-4 and J usage is TRBJ1-3; no clear D. The V gene's germline CDR1 is SGHNT and CDR2 YYREEE (reference sequence). Trimming left V 1 base short and J 6 bases short, with 8 bases between. This CDR3 is 13 amino acids long. The CDR3 region is CASSLNRENTIYF. The CDR3 region has the DNA TGTGCCAGCAGCTTGAACAGAGAAAACACCATATATTTT.

V is TRBV28 and J is TRBJ1-1, with D unclear. Trimming took 5 bases from V and 7 from J, leaving 11 bases between them. CDR1 is MDHEN, CDR2 SYDVKM, per germline. The CDR3 is 12 amino acids. CDR3 sequence (DNA): TGTGCCAGCAGTGTCGGGGAGATTGAAGCTTTCTTT. It encodes CASSVGEIEAFF. The full variable domain, its missing parts supplied by reference TRBV28 and TRBJ1-1, is DVKVTQSSRYLVKRTGEKVFLECVQDMDHENMFWYRQDPGLGLRLIYFSYDVKMKEKGDIPEGYSVSREKKERFSLILESASTNQTSMYLCASSVGEIEAFFGQGTRLTVV.

The chain joins TRBV5-1 to TRBJ2-6; D unresolved. The germline CDR1 and CDR2 sequences are SGHRS and YFSETQ. The CDR3 consists of 16 residues. Trimming took 0 bases from V and 0 from J, leaving 7 bases between them. The CDR3 reads CASSLAEDSGANVLTF. In DNA form, the CDR3 reads TGCGCCAGCAGCTTGGCCGAGGACTCTGGGGCCAACGTCCTGACTTTC.

The chain recombines TRBV10-3 with TRBJ2-5; D uncertain. V dropped 6 bases and J dropped 5 bases, with 7 bases sitting between them. The CDR3 covers 11 residues. CDR1 and CDR2 from the germline V gene are ENHRY and SYGVKD. The CDR3 spells CAIRAGETQYF. CDR3 DNA: TGTGCCATCAGGGCCGGGGAGACCCAGTACTTC.

The chain employs TRBV5-5 and TRBJ2-5, with a tentative D call TRBD1 (5 bases). Germline V gives CDR1 SGHKS, CDR2 YYEKEE (reference sequence). Trimming took 0 bases from V and 5 from J, leaving 8 bases between them. The CDR3 is 13 residues long. The CDR3 region is CASSLGGDETQYF. The CDR3 DNA follows: TGTGCCAGCAGCTTGGGGGGCGACGAGACCCAGTACTTC.

The rearrangement uses TRBV7-9 and TRBJ2-3; 9 bases agree with TRBD2. The CDR3 runs 17 residues. V shed 6 bases, J shed 2 bases, and the junction held 12 bases outside the gene matches. The germline V gene encodes CDR1 SEHNR and CDR2 FQNEAQ (reference sequence). CDR3 sequence reads: CASSFYSGTSYTDTQYF. CDR3 bases: TGTGCCAGCAGTTTCTACTCCGGGACTAGCTACACAGATACGCAGTATTTT. The whole variable domain, filled in from reference TRBV7-9 and TRBJ2-3, reads DTGVSQNPRHKITKRGQNVTFRCDPISEHNRLYWYRQTLGQGPEFLTYFQNEAQLEKSRLLSDRFSAERPKGSFSTLEIQRTEQGDSAMYLCASSFYSGTSYTDTQYFGPGTRLTVL.

The chain couples TRBV18 to TRBJ2-7; 9 bases match TRBD2. The CDR3 spans 16 residues. Germline CDR1 is KGHSH and CDR2 is LQKENI. Germline trimming cut 2 bases from V and 3 bases from J; bases unmatched to any gene: 8. Here the CDR3 reads CASSPISASGVYEQYF. DNA of the CDR3: TGTGCCAGCTCACCAATTTCGGCTAGCGGGGTCTACGAGCAGTACTTC.